This entry lists 2 T cell receptor beta chains sequenced from one sample in a study of beta chain features in type 1 diabetes. Findings and caveats of the study: TCRB CDR3s were moderately but significantly shorter in Type 1 diabetes patients in all four CD4+ subsets.

Sequencing targeted expressed TCRB transcripts, as all isolated RNA had been reverse transcribed. Clones were sequenced by immunoSEQ multiplex PCR, and TCRdb holds only the in-frame ones, with some missing. The top ten clones hold over 0.6% of a sample with 130,000 or so clones, roughly 10% of them seen once. Their antigens are not known. The specimen was central memory CD4+ T cells from blood. These receptors all come from a man aged 25 to 40 with type 1 diabetes.

The rearrangement uses TRBV15 and TRBJ1-2, with D possibly TRBD1 on 5 matching bases. V lost 3 bases, J lost 4 bases, and 6 bases lay in between. The CDR3 runs to 12 residues. Germline V CDR1 and CDR2: LNHNV, YYDKDF (reference sequence). The DNA for the CDR3 is TGTGCCACCAGCAGTGACAGCTATGGCTACACCTTC. It encodes CATSSDSYGYTF.

This chain uses TRBV11-2 with TRBJ2-1; TRBD2 matches 9 bases. V was pared by 5 bases and J by 6 bases, with 8 bases of the junction left unmatched. The CDR3 runs 15 residues. The V gene's germline CDR1 is SGHAT and CDR2 FQNNGV. The CDR3 sequence: CASSLGTSFSNEQFF. The DNA for the CDR3 is TGTGCCAGCAGCCTGGGGACTAGCTTCAGCAATGAGCAGTTCTTC.